This T cell receptor beta chain comes out of a study of T cell repertoires in cytomegalovirus infection. Points from the study as a whole: CMV-specific TCR beta clonotypes restricted by HLA-C dominated the ex vivo response.

There are 13 residues in the CDR3. The V gene's germline CDR1 is MNHNS and CDR2 SASEGT. V was trimmed by 2 bases and J by 5 bases, leaving 8 bases between them. A word on this clonotype: Its antigen is not known.

In TCRdb, the reads were re-called with MiXCR into one record per CDR3 protein. The profile shows tens of thousands of distinct CDR3 sequences, over 15% of them singletons. The TCR originated in a human donor in good health (CMV status not recorded). Some clones in this sample may be carry-over from other donors' samples. The chain couples TRBV6-1 to TRBJ2-3; D is unclear. The sequencing used CD8+ T cells from cultured PBMCs, collected from culture after CMV antigen stimulation. CDR3 amino acids: CASSERLQDTQYF. The CDR3 coding sequence is TGTGCCAGCAGTGAAAGATTACAAGATACGCAGTATTTT.